This T cell receptor beta chain was observed in a study of cytomegalovirus exposure and HLA in healthy donors. The PCR was carried out with 60 Vbeta primers and 13 Jbeta primers. Repertoires were generated with immunoSEQ multiplex PCR, while TCRdb's copy carries only in-frame clones and drops some. This table has about 160,000 clones, 84% appearing once. This CDR3 is 14 amino acids long. The trim removed 4 bases at V and 6 bases at J, leaving 7 bases unmatched. Germline lookup yields CDR1 SGHDT and CDR2 YYEEEE. The TCR comes from a man aged 18 to 29 in good health and CMV-seronegative. The sequenced sample was PBMCs. This chain links TRBV5-6 with TRBJ2-7; the match to TRBD1 covers 10 bases. In DNA form, the CDR3 reads TGTGCCAGCAGCCCTGGGACAGGGGATCGCGAGCAGTACTTC. This gives the protein CASSPGTGDREQYF.